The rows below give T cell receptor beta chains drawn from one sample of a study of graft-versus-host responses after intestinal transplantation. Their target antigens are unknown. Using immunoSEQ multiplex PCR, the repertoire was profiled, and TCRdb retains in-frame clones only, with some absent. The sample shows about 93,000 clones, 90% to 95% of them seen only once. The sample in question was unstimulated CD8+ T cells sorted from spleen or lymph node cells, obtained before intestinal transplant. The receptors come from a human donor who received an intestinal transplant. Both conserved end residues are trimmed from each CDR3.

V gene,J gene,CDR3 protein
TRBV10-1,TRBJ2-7,ASSELDRGKQY
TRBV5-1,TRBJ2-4,ASHRGPLLAKNIQY
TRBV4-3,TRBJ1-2,ASSQEKNSYGYT
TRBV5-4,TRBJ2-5,ASSLTSGKQETQY
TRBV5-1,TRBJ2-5,ASSIPTRETQY
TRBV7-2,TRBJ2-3,ASSLTGLAGVSTDTQY
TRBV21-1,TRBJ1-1,ASSLRTGDTEAF
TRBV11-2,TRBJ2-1,ASSRTANSYNEQF
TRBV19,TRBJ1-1,ASSIDLGHSTEAF
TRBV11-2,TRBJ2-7,ASSDGQGEEY
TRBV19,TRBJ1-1,ASGDSYTEAF
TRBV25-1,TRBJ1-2,ASSGFYSGKGGLSYT
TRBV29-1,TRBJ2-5,SVQGTSGSGETQY
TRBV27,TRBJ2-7,ASSSGTAYGQY
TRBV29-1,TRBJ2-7,SVGGRDTAPYEQY
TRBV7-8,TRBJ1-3,ASSPKPGGGPNFGNTIY
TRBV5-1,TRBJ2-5,ASSLEASGSQETQY
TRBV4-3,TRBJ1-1,ASSQAQGLLNTEAF
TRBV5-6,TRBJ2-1,ASSLYSSGYNEQF
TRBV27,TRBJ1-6,ASSLSGDNYSPLH
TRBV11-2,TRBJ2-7,ASSLGNLGSTGNEQY
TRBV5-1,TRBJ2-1,ASSLGLAASYNEQF
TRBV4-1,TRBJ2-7,ASSRTGTGDYEQY
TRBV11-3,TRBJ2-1,ASSPGYPNEQF
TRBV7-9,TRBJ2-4,ASSSPGQGNIQY
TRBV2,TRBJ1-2,ASIPTGTYGYT
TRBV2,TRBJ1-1,ASSHRGLDGTEAF
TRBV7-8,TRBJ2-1,ASSAPGLASYNEQF
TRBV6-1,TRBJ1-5,ASHLSSGRNQPQH
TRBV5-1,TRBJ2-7,ASSLAPGGSYEQY
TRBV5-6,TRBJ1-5,ASSLGQGHNQPQH
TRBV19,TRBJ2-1,ASSPLTLSSYNEQF
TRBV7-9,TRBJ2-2,ASADTNTGELF
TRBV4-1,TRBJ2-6,ASSQHRFLGDRGRGANVLT
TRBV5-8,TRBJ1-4,ASSLGTGGRSEKLF
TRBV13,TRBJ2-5,ASSFTSYIGNQETQY
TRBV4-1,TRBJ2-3,ASSHPETSGEDTQY
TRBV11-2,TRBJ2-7,ASSLGGVAYEQY